Listed here are 9 T cell receptor beta chains from one sample, sequenced in a study of T cell responses to AZD1222 COVID-19 vaccine (dated by TCRdb to 2020 to 2022). Reading the label with the study, this specimen's time point is: baseline before first vaccination. Libraries were constructed by the immunoSEQ multiplex PCR assay. TCRdb retrieved this table from immuneACCESS and kept in-frame rearrangements only. Not all clones are present; in checked studies, unresolved V genes account for under half, and no reason is known for the remainder. In this sample the table shows over 120,000 clones, more than 90% of which occur a single time. 5% of the sample goes to the ten largest clones. Sequencing used peripheral blood, obtained on day 0 of AZD1222 vaccination. The receptors were sampled from an adult in good health.

In DNA, the CDR3 is TGTGCCACCATGGGGACAGGGGGAGACTATGGCTACACCTTC. This encodes CATMGTGGDYGYTF. The genes are TRBV24-1 and TRBJ1-2; TRBD1 aligns across 11 bases. V gave up 8 bases and J gave up 3 bases; unmatched junction bases: 4. Per the germline V gene, CDR1 is KGHDR and CDR2 is SFDVKD. The CDR3 length is 14 residues.

The V gene is TRBV13, the J gene TRBJ2-2; D is uncertain. The germline V and J ends were trimmed by 4 bases and 8 bases, with 20 bases remaining between them. CDR3 size: 16 residues. CDR1 and CDR2 (germline): PRHDT, FYEKMQ (reference sequence). CDR3 region: CASSSLSIYGSGELFF. The CDR3 nucleotides are TGTGCCAGCAGCTCACTCTCAATTTACGGATCTGGGGAGCTGTTTTTT. Using reference TRBV13 and TRBJ2-2 for the parts outside the CDR3, the full variable domain is AAGVIQSPRHLIKEKRETATLKCYPIPRHDTVYWYQQGPGQDPQFLISFYEKMQSDKGSIPDRFSAQQFSDYHSELNMSSLELGDSALYFCASSSLSIYGSGELFFGEGSRLTVL.

The chain carries TRBV5-3 and TRBJ2-1; 7 positions match TRBD1. TRBV5-3 is assigned to the ORF class and has an uncertain function. Trimming cost V 4 bases and J 0 bases; bases outside gene matches: 13. The CDR3 contains 18 residues. The CDR3: CARSQDRLGIPSYNEQFF. The CDR3 nucleotides are TGTGCCAGAAGCCAGGACAGGTTAGGGATACCCTCCTACAATGAGCAGTTCTTC.

V gene TRBV6-5 combines with J gene TRBJ2-1; D ambiguous. The CDR3 spans 13 residues. V lost 4 bases and J lost 9, with 13 bases in between. Germline CDR1 MNHEY, CDR2 SVGAGI. The CDR3 loop is CASSSGAYSEQFF. The CDR3 nucleotides read TGTGCCAGCAGTTCCGGTGCCTATAGTGAGCAGTTCTTC.

The rearrangement links TRBV5-1 to TRBJ1-3; a possible D gene is TRBD1 (5 bases). Germline V lookup: CDR1 SGHRS, CDR2 YFSETQ. The germline V and J ends were trimmed by 0 bases and 0 bases, with 7 bases remaining between them. CDR3 length: 15 residues. Here the CDR3 DNA reads TGCGCCAGCAGCTTGGGGGGGTTCTCTGGAAACACCATATATTTT. Encoded protein: CASSLGGFSGNTIYF.

This clone was seen once. This sequence joins TRBV2 and TRBJ2-3; 8 positions agree with TRBD2. With 8 bases clipped from V and 3 bases from J, the junction kept 10 bases outside the gene matches. This CDR3 is 15 amino acids long. Germline V lookup: CDR1 SNHLY, CDR2 FYNNEI. The CDR3 loop is CASWVLSGGTDTQYF. DNA of the CDR3: TGTGCCAGCTGGGTATTAAGCGGGGGAACAGATACGCAGTATTTT.

The chain has TRBV5-1 and TRBJ1-1; D might be TRBD1 (5 bases). CDR3 length: 14 residues. V lost 4 bases to trimming and J lost 4 bases, with 14 bases between them. Germline V gene sequence: CDR1 SGHRS, CDR2 YFSETQ. The CDR3 DNA sequence: TGCGCCAGCAGCAACCCCAGGGTTCGCACTGAAGCTTTCTTT. This sequence encodes CASSNPRVRTEAFF.

This chain connects TRBV11-2 to TRBJ1-6; no clear D gene. The germline V and J ends were trimmed by 2 bases and 7 bases, with 9 bases remaining between them. The germline V gene encodes CDR1 SGHAT and CDR2 FQNNGV. This CDR3 is built from 14 residues. The CDR3 DNA sequence: TGTGCCAGCAGCTTATGGGGTGAGAATTCACCCCTCCACTTT. Encoded protein: CASSLWGENSPLHF.

The CDR3 loop is CASSLGGWDEQYF. In DNA form, the CDR3 reads TGTGCCAGCAGCTTAGGGGGGTGGGACGAGCAGTACTTC. This chain links TRBV7-9 with TRBJ2-7; D may match TRBD1 or TRBD2 (5 bases each). The CDR3 sequence is 13 residues long. Germline V gives CDR1 SEHNR, CDR2 FQNEAQ (reference sequence). V gave up 1 base and J gave up 5 bases, with 9 bases separating them.